This T cell receptor (beta chain) was sequenced for a study of shared clonotypes between healthy human individuals. The overall study: Every donor yielded three CD4 naive, three CD4 memory, two CD8 naive and one CD8 memory plate.

The assay was immunoSEQ multiplex PCR, and TCRdb's table has in-frame clones only and misses some. Of under 1,900,000 clones listed, around 98.5% were seen once; the top ten hold under 0.45%. Germline V gene lookup returns CDR1 LNHNV and CDR2 YYDKDF (reference sequence). The length of the CDR3 is 18 residues. V was pared by 4 bases and J by 4 bases, with 15 bases of the junction left unmatched. Of note for this clone: Its antigen is unknown.

Study results and caveats: Lower generation probabilities were found for non-shared clonotypes than for those shared by all four donors.

This sequence originates from a man under 40 in good health. The V gene is TRBV15, the J gene TRBJ1-3, with 8 bases that match TRBD1. Material for sequencing was naive CD4+ T cells sorted from blood. The sample's subset: CD45RA+ positively selected. DNA of the CDR3: TGTGCCACCAGCATAGCACTATCGACAGGGGCGAGAGGAAACACCATATATTTT. This gives the protein CATSIALSTGARGNTIYF.